The source of this T cell receptor beta chain is a study of blood T cell repertoires in COVID-19. About the research overall: COVID-19 samples from acute and convalescent phases originated in the United States, Italy and Spain. Nucleic acid was either cDNA or gDNA, and it came from T cells, B-cell-depleted T cells, or PBMCs.

In the authors' workflow: How many nucleated cells were present was estimated from reference gene primer amplification. The protocol was immunoSEQ multiplex PCR, while the TCRdb copy is restricted to in-frame clones and leaves out a portion. The V and J calls and clone size were taken over from that table, and D and trimming were inferred from the DNA. The sample holds 200,000 to 300,000 clones; roughly 84% are singletons and the top ten take 1.5% to 1.9%. The trim removed 2 bases at V and 5 bases at J, leaving 4 bases unmatched. The CDR3 has 15 residues. Germline values: CDR1 SEHNR, CDR2 FQNEAQ (reference sequence).

The material sequenced was peripheral blood. The rearrangement uses TRBV7-9 and TRBJ2-2; 8 bases are a match to TRBD2. This receptor was obtained from a woman between 40 and 50 years old who had recovered from COVID-19. CDR3 coding DNA: TGTGCCAGCAGCTTAAATAGCGGGGTTACCGGGGAGCTGTTTTTT. It is translated as CASSLNSGVTGELFF.